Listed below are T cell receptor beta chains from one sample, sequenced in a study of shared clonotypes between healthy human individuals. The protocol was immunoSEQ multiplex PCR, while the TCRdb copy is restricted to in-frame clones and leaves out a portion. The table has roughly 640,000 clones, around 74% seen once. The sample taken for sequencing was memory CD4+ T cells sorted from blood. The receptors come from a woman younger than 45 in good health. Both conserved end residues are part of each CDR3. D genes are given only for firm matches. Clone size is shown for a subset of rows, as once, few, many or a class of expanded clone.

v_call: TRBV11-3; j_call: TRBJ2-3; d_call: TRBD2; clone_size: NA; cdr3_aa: CASSSTGGITDTQYF; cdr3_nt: TGTGCCAGCAGCTCCACGGGAGGTATCACAGATACGCAGTATTTT
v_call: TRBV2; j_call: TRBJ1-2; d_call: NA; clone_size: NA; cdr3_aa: CASSLRGDDGYTF; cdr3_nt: TGTGCCAGCAGTTTGAGGGGTGACGATGGCTACACCTTC
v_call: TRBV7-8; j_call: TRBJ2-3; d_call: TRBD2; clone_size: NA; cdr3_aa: CASSSLGLAGPKTDTQYF; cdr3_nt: TGTGCCAGCAGCTCACTGGGACTAGCGGGACCAAAAACAGATACGCAGTATTTT
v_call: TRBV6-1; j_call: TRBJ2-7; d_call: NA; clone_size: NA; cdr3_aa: CASMRVGIYEQYF; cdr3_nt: TGTGCCAGCATGAGGGTGGGAATCTACGAGCAGTACTTC
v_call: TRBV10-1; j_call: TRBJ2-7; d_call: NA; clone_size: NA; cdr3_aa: CASSEAGDRRYEQYF; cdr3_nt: TGCGCCAGCAGTGAGGCAGGGGACCGCCGCTACGAGCAGTACTTC
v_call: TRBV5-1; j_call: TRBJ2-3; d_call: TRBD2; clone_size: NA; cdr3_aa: CASSLAGGSRFGTDTQYF; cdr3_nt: TGCGCCAGCAGCTTAGCGGGGGGGAGTCGGTTCGGCACAGATACGCAGTATTTT
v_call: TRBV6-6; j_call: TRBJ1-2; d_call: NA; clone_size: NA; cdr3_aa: CASSSNLNYGYTF; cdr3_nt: TGTGCCAGCAGTTCCAACTTGAACTATGGCTACACCTTC
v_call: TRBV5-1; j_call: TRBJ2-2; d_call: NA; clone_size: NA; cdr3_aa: CATRPAGALTGELFF; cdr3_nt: TGCGCCACCAGACCCGCTGGCGCCCTCACCGGGGAGCTGTTTTTT
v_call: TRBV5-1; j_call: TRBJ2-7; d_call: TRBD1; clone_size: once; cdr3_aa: CASSNLDRGPEQYF; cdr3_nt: TGCGCCAGCAGCAACCTGGACAGGGGCCCCGAGCAGTACTTC
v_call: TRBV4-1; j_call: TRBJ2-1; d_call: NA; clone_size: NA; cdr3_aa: CASSQVGAGHDNEQFF; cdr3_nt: TGCGCCAGCAGCCAAGTGGGGGCAGGGCATGACAATGAGCAGTTCTTC
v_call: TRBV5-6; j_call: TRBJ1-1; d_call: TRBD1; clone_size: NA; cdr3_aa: CASSLDRGYEAFF; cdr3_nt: TGTGCCAGCAGCTTGGACAGGGGGTATGAAGCTTTCTTT
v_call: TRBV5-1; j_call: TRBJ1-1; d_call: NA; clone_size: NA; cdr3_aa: CASSPGRPNTEAFF; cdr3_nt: TGCGCCAGCAGCCCCGGACGCCCGAACACTGAAGCTTTCTTT
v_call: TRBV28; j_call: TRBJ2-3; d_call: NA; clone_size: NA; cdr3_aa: CASSLSVGPSTDTQYF; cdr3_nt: TGTGCCAGCAGTTTATCGGTAGGCCCTAGCACAGATACGCAGTATTTT
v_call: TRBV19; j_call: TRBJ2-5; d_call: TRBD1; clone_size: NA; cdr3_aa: CASSTTGKGTQYF; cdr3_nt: TGTGCCAGTAGTACGACAGGGAAGGGGACCCAGTACTTC
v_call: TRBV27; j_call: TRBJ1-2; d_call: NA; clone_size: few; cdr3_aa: CASSPWAGGKKGDGYTF; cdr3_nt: TGTGCCAGCAGTCCTTGGGCAGGAGGAAAGAAGGGGGATGGCTACACCTTC
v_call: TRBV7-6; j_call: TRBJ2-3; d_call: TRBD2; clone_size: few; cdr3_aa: CASSLGVDPRTSGTTDTQYF; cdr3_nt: TGTGCCAGCAGCTTAGGGGTGGACCCTAGGACTAGCGGGACCACAGATACGCAGTATTTT
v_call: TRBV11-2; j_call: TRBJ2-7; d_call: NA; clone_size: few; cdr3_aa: CASSLAGGEQYF; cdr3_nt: TGTGCCAGCAGCTTAGCAGGAGGGGAGCAGTACTTC
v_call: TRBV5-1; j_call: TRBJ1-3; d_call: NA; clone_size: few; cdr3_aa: CASSRTDSDSGNTIYF; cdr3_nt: TGCGCCAGCAGTCGGACTGACTCTGACTCTGGAAACACCATATATTTT
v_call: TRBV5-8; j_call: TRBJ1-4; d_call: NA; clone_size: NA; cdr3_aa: CASSLRRATNEKLFF; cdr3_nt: TGTGCCAGCAGCTTGAGACGGGCAACTAATGAAAAACTGTTTTTT
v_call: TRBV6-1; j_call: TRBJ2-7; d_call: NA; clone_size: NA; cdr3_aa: CASRYQSYEQYF; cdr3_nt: TGTGCCAGCAGGTACCAGTCCTACGAGCAGTACTTC
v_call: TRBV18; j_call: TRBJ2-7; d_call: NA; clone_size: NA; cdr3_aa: CASSLPSALEQYF; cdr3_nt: TGTGCCAGCTCACTACCCAGCGCCCTCGAGCAGTACTTC
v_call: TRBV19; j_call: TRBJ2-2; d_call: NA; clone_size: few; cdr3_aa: CASSIAYMNTGELFF; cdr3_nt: TGTGCCAGTAGTATAGCCTACATGAACACCGGGGAGCTGTTTTTT
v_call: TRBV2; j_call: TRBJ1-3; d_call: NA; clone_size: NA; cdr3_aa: CASRDTGQGNTIYF; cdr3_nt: TGTGCCAGCAGAGACACAGGGCAGGGAAACACCATATATTTT